Listed below are T cell receptor beta chains from one sample, sequenced in a study of vaccination effects on CD4 cells after COVID-19. Their antigens are not known. Generated by immunoSEQ multiplex PCR, the TCRdb table keeps only in-frame clones and is missing some. Seen here are more than 40,000 clones, 65% to 75% observed once, and the top ten hold roughly 15%. This sample comprised CD4+ T cells from PBMCs cultured with HCoV-OC43 spike peptides, obtained after COVID-19 vaccination. These receptors were obtained from a human donor who received a COVID-19 vaccine. Each CDR3 is given with its conserved first and last residue. The order of the fields is D gene, V gene, J gene, clone size, CDR3 DNA, CDR3 protein. A D gene is named only where the DNA matches it firmly. For some rows the clone size is stated as once, few or many, or as a class when expanded; others skip it.

>-|TRBV30|TRBJ2-7|-
TGTGCCTGGAGTGTAGGTGGTGGGCAGTACTTC
CAWSVGGGQYF
>TRBD2|TRBV6-5|TRBJ2-2|-
TGTGCCAGCAACGGCGGGGGGCCGAACACCGGGGAGCTGTTTTTT
CASNGGGPNTGELFF
>TRBD2|TRBV11-2|TRBJ2-2|-
TGTGCCAGCAGCCTAACTAAGGGACTAGCAGACACCGGGGAGCTGTTTTTT
CASSLTKGLADTGELFF
>TRBD1|TRBV3-1/TRBV3-2|TRBJ2-1|-
TGTGCCAGCAGCCAGGACAGGGGGAACTACAATGAGCAGTTCTTC
CASSQDRGNYNEQFF
>-|TRBV6-1|TRBJ1-1|once
TGTGCCAGCAGTGAACAAGGGGGAATGAACACTGAAGCTTTCTTT
CASSEQGGMNTEAFF
>-|TRBV7-9|TRBJ2-1|few
TGTGCCAGCAGCTTAGCAGGGGGGTCCGGTGAGCAGTTCTTC
CASSLAGGSGEQFF
>TRBD1|TRBV6-5|TRBJ1-6|once
TGTGCCAGCATTGGGACAGTGGATTCACCCCTCCACTTT
CASIGTVDSPLHF
>TRBD1|TRBV27|TRBJ1-1|-
TGTGCCAGCAGTTTATCCGGACAGGGTCCGCGCACTGAAGCTTTCTTT
CASSLSGQGPRTEAFF
>TRBD2|TRBV10-3|TRBJ2-2|-
TGTGCCTCAGGCTCGCGGGAGGGCCACACCGGGGAGCTGTTTTTT
CASGSREGHTGELFF
>-|TRBV14|TRBJ2-5|-
TGTGCCAGCAGCCAAGTCGGCTTTGACCGCCAAGAGACCCAGTACTTC
CASSQVGFDRQETQYF
>-|TRBV3-1/TRBV3-2|TRBJ2-3|-
TGTGCCAGCAGCCAAGGCGGCAGTAGCACAGATACGCAGTATTTT
CASSQGGSSTDTQYF
>-|TRBV7-9|TRBJ1-5|-
TGTGCCAGCAGCTTAGCGTTGGGGGACAAGCATTTT
CASSLALGDKHF
>-|TRBV9|TRBJ1-1|few
TGTGCCAGCAGCGTCACCCGGGGGCGCAACACTGAAGCTTTCTTT
CASSVTRGRNTEAFF
>TRBD1|TRBV6-5|TRBJ1-4|-
TGTGCCAGCAGACGAACAGGGGGTAGTACGGAAAAACTGTTTTTT
CASRRTGGSTEKLFF
>-|TRBV9|TRBJ1-2|-
TGTGCCAGCAGCGTAGATTGGGGGGGCTATGGCTACACCTTC
CASSVDWGGYGYTF
>-|TRBV5-1|TRBJ2-1|-
TGCGCCAGCAGCCCAGGACCCCCTGTGGGCAACAATGAGCAGTTCTTC
CASSPGPPVGNNEQFF
>TRBD2|TRBV6-2/TRBV6-3|TRBJ2-3|-
TGTGCCAGCAGTAGACTAGCGGGGGGCCCAGATACGCAGTATTTT
CASSRLAGGPDTQYF
>TRBD2|TRBV6-4|TRBJ2-3|-
TGTGCCAGCAGTGGGACTAGCGGGGGCACAGATACGCAGTATTTT
CASSGTSGGTDTQYF
>-|TRBV6-4|TRBJ1-2|-
TGTGCCAGCAGTGAAGGGGCGTCTAACTATGGCTACACCTTC
CASSEGASNYGYTF
>TRBD1|TRBV7-6|TRBJ2-5|-
TGTGCCAGCAGCTTAGTAGGGACAGGGAGGGGAGAGACCCAGTACTTC
CASSLVGTGRGETQYF
>TRBD1|TRBV6-5|TRBJ1-5|-
TGTGCCAGCAGTTACGGGACAGCTCAGCCCCAGCATTTT
CASSYGTAQPQHF
>-|TRBV2|TRBJ1-6|-
TGTGCCAGCAAGGGCAGGTTGGGTGGGAATTCACCCCTCCACTTT
CASKGRLGGNSPLHF
>-|TRBV20-1|TRBJ2-7|-
TGCAGTGCTAGTTCGGCCACAGGCTACGAGCAGTACTTC
CSASSATGYEQYF
>-|TRBV6-5|TRBJ2-5|few
TGTGCCAGCAGGGACACCTCATTCCAAGAGACCCAGTACTTC
CASRDTSFQETQYF
>-|TRBV18|TRBJ2-2|-
TGTGCCAGCTCACCATCGCAGGCGGGGTTTTACGGGGAGCTGTTTTTT
CASSPSQAGFYGELFF
>-|TRBV18|TRBJ1-1|-
TGTGCCAGCTCAACGGGGGGGACTGAAGCTTTCTTT
CASSTGGTEAFF